The 24 T cell receptor beta chains given below trace back to one sample, sequenced in a study of blood T cell repertoires in COVID-19. Libraries were prepared by immunoSEQ multiplex PCR; TCRdb keeps only in-frame clonotypes and omits some of them. The data show 270,000 or so clones, around 90% seen once. Sequenced: peripheral blood. Source of these receptors: a woman aged 55-69 years with COVID-19, enrolled during active disease.

The chain couples TRBV2 to TRBJ1-6, with 8 bases matching TRBD1. Germline CDR1 is SNHLY and CDR2 is FYNNEI. CDR3 size: 14 residues. V shed 6 bases, J shed 10 bases, and the junction held 8 bases outside the gene matches. CDR3 DNA sequence: TGTGCCAGCAGGAGGACAGGGTTGACCTCACCCCTCCACTTT. Translated: CASRRTGLTSPLHF.

A single count supports this clone. The chain has TRBV7-9 and TRBJ1-2, with 8 bases that match TRBD1. Per the germline V gene, CDR1 is SEHNR and CDR2 is FQNEAQ (reference sequence). The CDR3 has 13 residues. The V and J ends lost 5 bases and 7 bases, in that order; junction bases with no gene match: 6. As DNA, the CDR3 is TGTGCCAGCAGCCCGACAGGGGTGGGTGGCTACACCTTC. Protein: CASSPTGVGGYTF.

The chain recombines TRBV7-2 with TRBJ2-7; 9 bases fit TRBD2. Germline V lookup: CDR1 SGHTA, CDR2 FQGNSA. J gave up 4 bases and V 1 base, and 5 bases lay outside the gene matches. The CDR3 extends over 15 amino acids. For the CDR3, the DNA is TGTGCCAGCAGCTTAGAGACTAGCGGAATTTACGAGCAGTACTTC. Its protein is CASSLETSGIYEQYF.

The chain links TRBV15 to TRBJ2-3; D uncertain. There are 13 residues in the CDR3. V was pared by 0 bases and J by 6 bases, with 7 bases between. Per germline, CDR1 LNHNV and CDR2 YYDKDF (reference sequence). CDR3 nucleotide sequence: TGTGCCACCAGCAGAGATCCGCAGGATACGCAGTATTTT. This translates into CATSRDPQDTQYF.

The V and J genes are TRBV7-9 and TRBJ1-1; D gene uncertain. CDR3 length: 15 amino acids. V was clipped by 1 base and J by 1 base, with 10 bases between them. The germline gives CDR1 SEHNR, CDR2 FQNEAQ (reference sequence). The CDR3 loop reads CASSLGEPGNTEAFF. The CDR3 DNA is TGTGCCAGCAGCTTAGGGGAGCCGGGGAACACTGAAGCTTTCTTT.

V and J are TRBV3-1 (or the pseudogene TRBV3-2) and TRBJ1-2, with 7 bases matching TRBD1. Trimming removed 0 bases from V and 5 bases from J; junction bases left unmatched: 3. Germline V lookup: CDR1 LGHDT, CDR2 YNNKEL (reference sequence). This CDR3 has 14 residues. CDR3: CASSQETGLYGYTF. The CDR3 nucleotides are TGTGCCAGCAGCCAAGAGACAGGGCTTTATGGCTACACCTTC.

The genes are TRBV5-1 and TRBJ2-2, with 8 bases aligning to TRBD1. This CDR3 is built from 15 residues. J lost 3 bases, V lost 0 bases, and 1 base had no gene match. Germline CDR1 SGHRS, CDR2 YFSETQ. In nucleotides, the CDR3 is TGCGCCAGCAGCTTGGGGACAGGGTACACCGGGGAGCTGTTTTTT. As protein: CASSLGTGYTGELFF.

The chain couples TRBV19 to TRBJ2-3; tentative D call: TRBD2 (7 bases). CDR1 is LNHDA, CDR2 SQIVND, per germline (reference sequence). V lost 4 bases and J 2 bases, leaving 13 bases between the germline ends. The CDR3 runs to 15 residues. CDR3 amino acids: CASSNLGGPTDTQYF. The DNA for the CDR3 is TGTGCCAGTAGTAATCTCGGGGGGCCCACAGATACGCAGTATTTT.

The J gene is TRBJ2-7, the V gene TRBV6-5, with a possible D match to TRBD2 (6 bases). The CDR3 has 12 residues. Germline V gene sequence: CDR1 MNHEY, CDR2 SVGAGI. V was shortened by 8 bases and J by 7 bases, with 15 bases between the two germline ends. CDR3 coding DNA: TGTGCCAGCGTACAGAGGCGGGGAGAGCAGTACTTC. Translation: CASVQRRGEQYF.

The rearrangement links TRBV5-1 to TRBJ2-3; possibly TRBD1 for D (7 bases). Trimming shortened V by 0 bases and J by 2 bases, and 19 bases separated the two germline ends. Germline CDR1 and CDR2: SGHRS and YFSETQ. The CDR3 sequence is 18 residues long. The DNA of the CDR3 is TGCGCCAGCAGCTTGGACCCTCTCAGGGGGGACCCCACAGATACGCAGTATTTT. Its protein product is CASSLDPLRGDPTDTQYF. Combining the CDR3 with reference TRBV5-1 and TRBJ2-3 gives the whole variable domain KAGVTQTPRYLIKTRGQQVTLSCSPISGHRSVSWYQQTPGQGLQFLFEYFSETQRNKGNFPGRFSGRQFSNSRSEMNVSTLELGDSALYLCASSLDPLRGDPTDTQYFGPGTRLTVL.

The chain uses TRBV11-1 and TRBJ2-5; tentative D call: TRBD2 (6 bases). V lost 5 bases, J lost 2 bases, and 9 bases lay in between. The germline V gene encodes CDR1 SGHAT and CDR2 FQDESV (reference sequence). The CDR3 spans 13 residues. The CDR3 here is CASSRGNQETQYF. The CDR3 nucleotides read TGTGCCAGCAGCCGCGGGAATCAAGAGACCCAGTACTTC.

The CDR3 region has the DNA TGTGCCAGTAGCCCATCCGGAAGGGGGCAAGAGACCCAGTACTTC. Encoded protein: CASSPSGRGQETQYF. The V gene is TRBV19, the J gene TRBJ2-5; the D gene is possibly TRBD1 (6 bases). Germline V gives CDR1 LNHDA, CDR2 SQIVND (reference sequence). The V end lost 6 bases, the J end lost 2 bases, and 16 bases lay between the germline ends. The CDR3 sequence is 15 residues long.

The gene calls are TRBV5-1 and TRBJ1-4; D ambiguous. CDR3 size: 14 residues. The germline V and J ends were trimmed by 1 base and 7 bases, with 11 bases remaining between them. The germline V gene encodes CDR1 SGHRS and CDR2 YFSETQ. The CDR3: CASSLTGNSEKLFF. In DNA form, the CDR3 reads TGCGCCAGCAGCTTGACGGGGAACAGTGAAAAACTGTTTTTT.

This sequence joins TRBV7-3 and TRBJ2-1; D is perhaps TRBD2 (5 bases). Germline values: CDR1 SGHTA, CDR2 FQGTGA. The CDR3 runs to 15 residues. The V and J ends lost 1 base and 2 bases respectively, with 9 bases between them. This CDR3 reads CASSLNTGTYNEQFF. The CDR3 nucleotides are TGTGCCAGCAGCTTAAATACGGGGACCTACAATGAGCAGTTCTTC.

This clone was seen more than once but under ten times. Here the CDR3 reads CASSFGGGRDEQFF. CDR3 in DNA: TGTGCCAGTAGCTTTGGGGGGGGGCGCGATGAGCAGTTCTTC. This chain connects TRBV19 to TRBJ2-1, with a possible D match to TRBD2 (7 bases). Trimming removed 6 bases from V and 8 bases from J, with 17 bases in between. The CDR3 runs 14 residues. Germline CDR1 is LNHDA and CDR2 is SQIVND (reference sequence).

V and J are TRBV6-6 and TRBJ1-2, with TRBD1 identical over 7 bases. CDR1 is MNHNY, CDR2 SVGAGI, per germline (reference sequence). The CDR3 has 15 residues. The V and J ends lost 6 bases and 1 base, in that order; junction bases with no gene match: 8. In DNA, the CDR3 is TGTGCCAGCAGCCACGGGACAGCGGATAACTATGGCTACACCTTC. Translating gives CASSHGTADNYGYTF.

CDR3 in DNA: TGTGCCAGTAATGCCTGGACAGGGTTCGGCTTAGGCTATGGCTACACCTTC. This codes for CASNAWTGFGLGYGYTF. The V gene is TRBV19, the J gene TRBJ1-2, with 8 bases fitting TRBD1. Trimming at V came to 7 bases and at J to 4 bases, leaving 17 bases not matched to a gene. Germline values: CDR1 LNHDA, CDR2 SQIVND (reference sequence). The CDR3 is 17 amino acids.

V and J are TRBV20-1 and TRBJ2-3; possible D gene TRBD1, 8 bases. The length of the CDR3 is 14 residues. The germline V and J ends were trimmed by 3 bases and 5 bases, with 15 bases remaining between them. Germline lookup yields CDR1 DFQATT and CDR2 SNEGSKA (reference sequence). CDR3 sequence: CSASLTGEGDTQYF. The CDR3 DNA reads TGCAGTGCTAGTTTGACAGGGGAGGGAGATACGCAGTATTTT.

The V gene is TRBV7-2, the J gene TRBJ1-2; no clear D gene. Germline values: CDR1 SGHTA, CDR2 FQGNSA. The length of the CDR3 is 15 residues. The V and J ends lost 2 bases and 0 bases respectively, with 10 bases between them. The CDR3 reads CASSLYSMTNYGYTF. CDR3 nucleotide sequence: TGTGCCAGCAGCTTATACTCCATGACTAACTATGGCTACACCTTC.

The gene calls are TRBV6-5 and TRBJ2-1, with 11 bases aligning to TRBD2. The germline gives CDR1 MNHEY, CDR2 SVGAGI. Trimming cost V 4 bases and J 6 bases; bases outside gene matches: 8. The CDR3 has 16 amino acids. Here the CDR3 DNA reads TGTGCCAGCAGTTCCGGGACTAGCGGAGGAGGCAATGAGCAGTTCTTC. As protein: CASSSGTSGGGNEQFF.

This clone has only one observation. The chain employs TRBV18 and TRBJ2-5; 9 bases line up with TRBD1. Germline V CDR1 and CDR2: KGHSH, LQKENI. With V trimmed by 8 bases and J by 4 bases, 8 bases remained unmatched. The CDR3 loop spans 14 amino acids. CDR3 residues: CASQGRTGAETQYF. DNA of the CDR3: TGTGCCAGCCAGGGGAGGACAGGGGCAGAGACCCAGTACTTC.

The chain's CDR3 is CASSVTGLGVGNYEQYF. In nucleotides, the CDR3 is TGTGCCAGCAGTGTAACAGGTCTAGGGGTGGGGAACTACGAGCAGTACTTC. This chain uses TRBV6-1 with TRBJ2-7; the D gene is possibly TRBD1 (5 bases). V lost 4 bases and J 3 bases, leaving 22 bases between the germline ends. Germline V gene lookup returns CDR1 MNHNS and CDR2 SASEGT. The CDR3 runs 17 residues.

The chain has TRBV11-2 and TRBJ1-5; 10 nucleotides line up with TRBD1. J was trimmed by 2 bases and V by 3 bases; bases with no gene match: 1. CDR3 length equals 15 residues. In germline, CDR1 is SGHAT, CDR2 FQNNGV. The chain's CDR3 is CASSLDRGGNQPQHF. As DNA, the CDR3 is TGTGCCAGCAGCTTGGACAGGGGGGGCAATCAGCCCCAGCATTTT.

V gene TRBV7-9 combines with J gene TRBJ1-1; D gene uncertain. The germline gives CDR1 SEHNR, CDR2 FQNEAQ (reference sequence). The CDR3 totals 12 residues. V lost 3 bases, J lost 4 bases, and 6 bases lay in between. CDR3 protein: CASSLQSTEAFF. DNA of the CDR3: TGTGCCAGCAGCTTGCAGTCCACTGAAGCTTTCTTT.